A selection of T cell receptor beta chains follows, all from one sample in a study of PD-1 blockade in classical Hodgkin lymphoma. Data came from immunoSEQ multiplex PCR; TCRdb stores just in-frame clones and leaves some out. The table records around 21,000 clones, roughly 84% of them present only once. The sequencing used CD8+ T cells from blood, collected before the fourth cycle of nivolumab. These receptors were collected from a human donor with classical Hodgkin lymphoma. Both conserved end residues are part of each CDR3.

CDR3aa | v_gene
CASSNAGPTDTQYF | TRBV27
CSVRRGAGETQYF | TRBV29-1
CASSQDQGSIEQYF | TRBV4-3
CASSLDRTGPYNEQFF | TRBV11-2
CSVDSGSAAWQETQYF | TRBV29-1
CASSYSGGYAFF | TRBV6-5
CASSLTSGGAETQYF | TRBV6-6
CASSGHQTTQYF | TRBV5-6
CASTPGGGRDEQYF | TRBV6-1
CASSSGGQGNYGYTF | TRBV5-1
CATRRGRGNTEAFF | TRBV19